The entry below describes one TCR beta chain. It lacks a known antigen. No much larger clonotype is one base removed from it; base qualities were not supplied. The immunoSEQ Assay, a bias-controlled multiplex PCR, was used to amplify TCRbeta CDR3 regions from genomic DNA. The original methods were these. Within the assay, amplification of reference gene primers was used to estimate how many nucleated cells each sample contained. Sequence reads were collapsed and filtered to measure the absolute abundance of every unique TCRbeta CDR3 rearrangement. Productive Simpson clonality was computed per sample as the square root of Simpson's diversity index over productive rearrangements. This is the immuneACCESS table as TCRdb keeps it, with only in-frame sequences that have V and J called. A part of the clones is gone; compared with another copy, unresolved V genes explain less than half, and the rest is unexplained. V, J and clone size reflect that table, while D and trimming were determined from the DNA. A total of fewer than 450,000 clones appear in this sample, around 87% of them only once. The ten largest clones take up nearly 6.5% of the sample.

At one collaborating source in Seattle, patients were enrolled during active infection and were followed longitudinally through the course of disease. The collaborating institutions used their own protocols to collect whole blood in K2EDTA tubes. For TCRbeta analysis, collaborators shipped samples as frozen whole blood, isolated PBMCs, or DNA extracted from either of those sample types. Counted from cysteine to phenylalanine, this CDR3 has 13 amino acids. Only the CDR3 part of the read is kept: 39 bases, read in frame from the first base. The CDR1 and CDR2 encoded by the germline V gene are MNHEY and SVGAGI. The junction carries 13 bases between V and J, which are trimmed by 6 bases and 7 bases respectively. This sample is part of a study of blood T cell repertoires in COVID-19 (dated by TCRdb to 2020 to 2022). Study-level background: Samples covering the acute and convalescent phases of COVID-19 were provided by collaborators in the United States, Italy and Spain. The material from the prospective study consisted of cDNA or gDNA derived from T cells, B-cell-depleted T cells, or PBMCs. The dataset comprised deeply sampled blood TCRbeta repertoires from subjects exposed to, actively infected with, or recovered from COVID-19. The repertoires were made available in a free public database intended to serve as a resource for research on the immune response to SARS-CoV-2. Samples were obtained from the ongoing ImmuneRACE study (first 160 participants) and from 1,254 subjects provided by 6 global collaborators. Nearly every sample came with metadata listing a de-identified subject ID, COVID-19 status, age in years and sex. Where available, HLA class I and class II types were taken from metadata supplied by the sample provider and were not determined by assay-based typing.

The paper as a whole reports these results and caveats: The quantity of clinical and demographic metadata differed by source and by participant and was supplied without curation.

Sequenced: peripheral blood. The TCR comes from a woman aged 45-65 years with COVID-19, enrolled during active disease. The V and J segments used are TRBV6-5 and TRBJ1-3; TRBD1 is possibly the D segment (5 matching bases). The CDR3 region reads CASRGQKDNTIYF. The DNA sequence is as follows: TGTGCCAGCAGAGGACAAAAGGATAACACCATATATTTT.